This T cell receptor beta chain was observed in a study of T cell changes during pregnancy in multiple sclerosis. This CDR3 is 14 amino acids long. The ends lost 0 bases at V and 12 bases at J; junction bases unmatched: 10. The V gene's germline CDR1 is SGDLS and CDR2 YYNGEE. Clones were sequenced by immunoSEQ multiplex PCR, and TCRdb holds only the in-frame ones, with some missing. The data contain 88,000 or so clones, approximately 90% of them singletons. The V call is TRBV9, the J call TRBJ1-1; 8 bases are a match to TRBD1. The material was peripheral blood, obtained before pregnancy. This sequence was found in a female donor with multiple sclerosis, enrolled in a pregnancy study. The CDR3 region has the DNA TGTGCCAGCAGCGTAGACGGGACAGGAATTGGCTCTTTCTTT. Protein sequence: CASSVDGTGIGSFF.